Listed below are T cell receptor beta chains from one sample, sequenced in a study of OX40 agonist ivuxolimab in advanced cancers. TCRdb's table, derived via immunoSEQ multiplex PCR, lists solely in-frame clones and lacks some. The sample has about 46,000 clones; roughly 90% are singletons. The sample consisted of CD4+ or CD8+ T cells sorted from blood, taken in a trial of the OX40 agonist ivuxolimab. The receptors derive from an adult with an advanced solid tumor such as melanoma, head and neck, liver or kidney cancer. Each CDR3 is given with its conserved first and last residue. The D gene is left open where the match is weak. Not every row has a clone size; where given, it reads once, few, many or a size class.

abundance,d_gene,len,j_gene,v_gene,CDR3aa,CDR3nt
.,TRBD1,14,TRBJ2-7,TRBV5-6,CASSTGQAGDEQYF,TGTGCCAGCAGCACCGGACAGGCCGGGGACGAGCAGTACTTC
.,.,16,TRBJ2-1,TRBV15,CATSRTQGNSYNEQFF,TGTGCCACCAGCAGGACACAGGGCAACTCCTACAATGAGCAGTTCTTC
.,.,15,TRBJ2-3,TRBV5-5,CASSLNDIPSDTQYF,TGTGCCAGCAGCTTGAACGATATCCCATCGGATACGCAGTATTTT
.,TRBD1,18,TRBJ2-2,TRBV4-3,CASSQDSGDRYRTGELFF,TGCGCCAGCAGCCAAGATTCCGGGGACAGGTATCGCACCGGGGAGCTGTTTTTT
.,.,13,TRBJ2-7,TRBV25-1,CASSGHGRYEQYF,TGTGCCAGCAGTGGGCACGGCCGCTACGAGCAGTACTTC
.,.,16,TRBJ2-7,TRBV15,CATSVWGPGEFYEQYF,TGTGCCACCAGCGTGTGGGGTCCCGGAGAGTTCTACGAGCAGTACTTC
.,.,15,TRBJ1-2,TRBV27,CASSSTLGRGSGYTF,TGTGCCAGCAGTAGTACGCTCGGACGGGGTAGTGGCTACACCTTC
.,.,14,TRBJ1-3,TRBV7-6,CASSGHSDGNTIYF,TGTGCCAGCAGCGGGCACTCCGATGGAAACACCATATATTTT
.,.,16,TRBJ2-2,TRBV2,CASTLWADTNTGELFF,TGTGCCAGCACTCTTTGGGCCGATACGAACACCGGGGAGCTGTTTTTT
.,TRBD1,14,TRBJ2-7,TRBV9,CASSGPGQGYEQYF,TGTGCCAGCAGCGGGCCGGGACAGGGTTACGAGCAGTACTTC
once,.,13,TRBJ1-5,TRBV19,CASSTPPGQPQHF,TGTGCCAGTAGTACCCCCCCCGGTCAGCCCCAGCATTTT
.,TRBD2,15,TRBJ2-1,TRBV6-5,CASSNPGLANNEQFF,TGTGCCAGCAGTAACCCGGGACTAGCGAACAATGAGCAGTTCTTC
once,TRBD2,15,TRBJ2-3,TRBV9,CASSVREGSTDTQYF,TGTGCCAGCAGCGTTAGGGAGGGAAGTACAGATACGCAGTATTTT
.,TRBD1,17,TRBJ2-2,TRBV18,CASSPRDREPNTGELFF,TGTGCCAGCTCACCTCGGGACAGGGAGCCTAACACCGGGGAGCTGTTTTTT
once,TRBD1,14,TRBJ1-2,TRBV19,CASSPGQGAPGYTF,TGTGCCAGTAGCCCGGGACAGGGGGCGCCGGGCTACACCTTC
.,.,14,TRBJ1-2,TRBV27,CASSSLNIPGGYTF,TGTGCCTCCTCCTCCTTGAACATCCCCGGAGGCTACACCTTC
.,.,17,TRBJ2-6,TRBV5-6,CASSSDSDYSGANVLTF,TGTGCCAGCAGCTCTGACAGCGACTACTCTGGGGCCAACGTCCTGACTTTC